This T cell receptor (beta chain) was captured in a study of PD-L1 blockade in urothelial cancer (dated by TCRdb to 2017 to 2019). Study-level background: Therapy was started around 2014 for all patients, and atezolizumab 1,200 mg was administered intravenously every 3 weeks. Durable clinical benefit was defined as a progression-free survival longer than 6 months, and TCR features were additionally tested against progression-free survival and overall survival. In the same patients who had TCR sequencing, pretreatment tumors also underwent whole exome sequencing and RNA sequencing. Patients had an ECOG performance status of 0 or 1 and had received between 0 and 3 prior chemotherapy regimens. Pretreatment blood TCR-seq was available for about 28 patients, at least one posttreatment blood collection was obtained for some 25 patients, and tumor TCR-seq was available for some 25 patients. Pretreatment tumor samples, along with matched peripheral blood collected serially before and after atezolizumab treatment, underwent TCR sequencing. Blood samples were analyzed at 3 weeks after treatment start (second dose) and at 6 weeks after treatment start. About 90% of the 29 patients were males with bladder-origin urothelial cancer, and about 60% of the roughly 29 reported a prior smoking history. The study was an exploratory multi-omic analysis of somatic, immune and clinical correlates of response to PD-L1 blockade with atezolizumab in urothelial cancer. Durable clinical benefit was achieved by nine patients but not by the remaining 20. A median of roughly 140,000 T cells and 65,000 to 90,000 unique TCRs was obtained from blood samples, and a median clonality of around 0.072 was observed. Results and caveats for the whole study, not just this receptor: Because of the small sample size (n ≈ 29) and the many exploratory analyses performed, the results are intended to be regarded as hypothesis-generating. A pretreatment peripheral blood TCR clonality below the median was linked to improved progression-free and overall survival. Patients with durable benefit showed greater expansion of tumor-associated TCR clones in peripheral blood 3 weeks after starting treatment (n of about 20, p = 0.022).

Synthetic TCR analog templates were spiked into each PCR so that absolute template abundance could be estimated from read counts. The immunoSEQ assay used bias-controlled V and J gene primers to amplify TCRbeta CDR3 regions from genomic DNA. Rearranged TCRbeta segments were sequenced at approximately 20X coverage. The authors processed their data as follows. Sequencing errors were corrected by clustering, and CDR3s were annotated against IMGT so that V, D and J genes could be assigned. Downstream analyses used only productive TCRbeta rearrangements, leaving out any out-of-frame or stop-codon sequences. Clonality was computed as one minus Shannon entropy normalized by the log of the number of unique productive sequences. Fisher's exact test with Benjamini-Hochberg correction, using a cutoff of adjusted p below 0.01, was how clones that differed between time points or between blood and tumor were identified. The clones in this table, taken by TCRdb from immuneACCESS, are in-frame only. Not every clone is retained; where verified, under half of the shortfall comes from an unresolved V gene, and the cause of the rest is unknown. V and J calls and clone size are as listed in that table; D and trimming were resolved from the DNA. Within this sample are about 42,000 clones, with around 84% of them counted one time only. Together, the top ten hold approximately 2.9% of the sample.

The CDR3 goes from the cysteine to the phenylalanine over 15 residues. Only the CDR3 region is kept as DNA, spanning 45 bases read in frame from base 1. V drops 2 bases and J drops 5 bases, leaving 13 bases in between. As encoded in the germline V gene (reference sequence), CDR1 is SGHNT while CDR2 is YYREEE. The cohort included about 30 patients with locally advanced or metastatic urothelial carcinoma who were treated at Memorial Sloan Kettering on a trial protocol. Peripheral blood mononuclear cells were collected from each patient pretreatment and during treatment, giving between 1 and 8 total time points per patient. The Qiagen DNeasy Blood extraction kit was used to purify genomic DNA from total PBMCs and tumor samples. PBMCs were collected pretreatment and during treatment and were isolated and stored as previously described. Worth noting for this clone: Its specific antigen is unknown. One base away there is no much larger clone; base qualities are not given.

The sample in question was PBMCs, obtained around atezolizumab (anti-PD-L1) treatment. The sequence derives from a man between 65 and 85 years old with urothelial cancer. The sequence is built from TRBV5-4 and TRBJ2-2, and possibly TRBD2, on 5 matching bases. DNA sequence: TGTGCCAGCAGCTTCGGTTTCCGGGGAACCGGGGAGCTGTTTTTT. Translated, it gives CASSFGFRGTGELFF.